This is a list of T cell receptor beta chains from one sample in a study of blood T cell repertoires in COVID-19. Method: immunoSEQ multiplex PCR; TCRdb's copy keeps in-frame clones and lacks some. The sample lists about 250,000 clones; roughly 85% were seen once. Specimen: peripheral blood. All receptors come from a young man with active or convalescent COVID-19. CDR3s include the opening cysteine and the closing phenylalanine or tryptophan. D genes are given only for firm matches. The listing skips clone size in some rows; elsewhere it reads once, few, many or a size class.

clone size | J gene | V gene | D gene | CDR3 length | CDR3 protein | CDR3 DNA
. | TRBJ1-1 | TRBV28 | TRBD1 | 17 | CASSFIRGGGESTEAFF | TGTGCCAGCAGTTTTATTAGAGGGGGCGGTGAGAGCACTGAAGCTTTCTTT
. | TRBJ1-2 | TRBV29-1 | . | 13 | CSVVPQGNYGYTF | TGCAGCGTTGTTCCGCAGGGAAACTATGGCTACACCTTC
once | TRBJ2-5 | TRBV10-2 | TRBD2 | 15 | CASSQTSGGQETQYF | TGCGCCAGCAGCCAGACTAGCGGAGGGCAAGAGACCCAGTACTTC
. | TRBJ1-2 | TRBV30 | . | 13 | CAWSVGDYYGYTF | TGTGCCTGGAGTGTAGGGGATTACTATGGCTACACCTTC
. | TRBJ2-4 | TRBV6-2/TRBV6-3 | TRBD1 | 16 | CASSSGQLLAKNIQYF | TGTGCCAGCAGTTCGGGACAGCTCCTAGCCAAAAACATTCAGTACTTC
. | TRBJ2-3 | TRBV6-4 | . | 16 | CASSGSGRLGVDTQYF | TGTGCCAGCAGTGGGAGCGGGCGCCTTGGGGTAGATACGCAGTATTTT
. | TRBJ1-4 | TRBV14 | TRBD1 | 14 | CASSQTGVGEKLFF | TGTGCCAGCAGCCAGACAGGGGTCGGCGAAAAACTGTTTTTT
. | TRBJ2-7 | TRBV7-2 | . | 15 | CASARGGGFGYEQYF | TGTGCCAGCGCTCGAGGGGGGGGATTCGGCTACGAGCAGTACTTC
. | TRBJ2-1 | TRBV6-6 | . | 14 | CASSNTPMFGEQFF | TGTGCCAGCAGTAATACCCCCATGTTCGGTGAGCAGTTCTTC
. | TRBJ2-1 | TRBV11-2 | TRBD2 | 15 | CASSLGAGKNNEQFF | TGTGCCAGCAGCTTGGGAGCGGGGAAGAACAATGAGCAGTTCTTC
. | TRBJ2-7 | TRBV19 | . | 14 | CASSPPGQAYEQYF | TGTGCCAGTAGTCCTCCGGGACAAGCCTACGAGCAGTACTTC
. | TRBJ2-7 | TRBV28 | . | 12 | CASSSQGLEQYF | TGTGCCAGCAGTTCACAGGGTCTCGAGCAGTACTTC
. | TRBJ1-1 | TRBV7-9 | . | 14 | CASSLGLLNTEAFF | TGTGCCAGCAGCTTGGGACTCCTGAACACTGAAGCTTTCTTT
. | TRBJ2-1 | TRBV7-2 | TRBD2 | 17 | CASSAGLAGTLYNEQFF | TGTGCCAGCAGTGCAGGACTAGCGGGAACTCTATACAATGAGCAGTTCTTC
once | TRBJ2-1 | TRBV12-5 | . | 14 | CASGLGSSPHEQFF | TGTGCTAGTGGTTTGGGTAGTTCTCCGCATGAGCAGTTCTTC
. | TRBJ1-4 | TRBV7-2 | TRBD1 | 15 | CASTLTGTGGEKLFF | TGTGCCAGCACCCTGACCGGGACAGGGGGTGAAAAACTGTTTTTT
. | TRBJ2-6 | TRBV28 | TRBD1 | 18 | CASSKGTGVLSGANVLTF | TGTGCCAGCAGTAAAGGGACAGGGGTACTCTCTGGGGCCAACGTCCTGACTTTC